This TCR beta chain was sequenced for a study of regulatory T cells in long-lasting Graves disease. Findings and caveats of the study: It was in persistent disease that TRBV28, TRBJ1-2 and TRBJ2-5 were favored.

This clonotype was seen only a few times. Its antigen is still unknown. V was clipped by 6 bases and J by 5 bases; unmatched bases: 6. This CDR3 has 16 amino acids. Stated time point: persistent/refractory GD, antithyroid drugs over 5 years with positive TRAb. PBMC RNA was the source of the TCR library. Construction of TCR beta libraries relied on iRepertoire HTBI primers and on Arm-PCR targeting CDR3 regions. MiXCR, applied by TCRdb to the multiplex PCR reads, yields one record per CDR3 protein. The sample contains 350,000 to 450,000 distinct CDR3 sequences, about 20% of which appear only once. The chain recombines TRBV12-3 or TRBV12-4 with TRBJ2-3; 15 nucleotides line up with TRBD2. The material was peripheral blood mononuclear cells (PBMCs), obtained when the disease was refractory, from a patient treated with antithyroid drugs. This receptor was identified in a female donor with Graves disease. As DNA, the CDR3 is TGTGCCAGCAGAACGGGACTAGCGGGAGGTTTAGATACGCAGTATTTT. The encoded protein is CASRTGLAGGLDTQYF.